These 14 T cell receptor beta chains share one sample of origin, sequenced in a study of blood T cell repertoires in COVID-19. Produced via immunoSEQ multiplex PCR; TCRdb's table is partial and in-frame only. The repertoire holds about 83,000 clones, with approximately 86% as singletons. Material for sequencing was peripheral blood. Receptors originate from an older man with active or convalescent COVID-19.

Turning to this clone: Different DNA sequences within this sample yield the same CDR3. The V gene is TRBV24-1, the J gene TRBJ1-2; 8 nucleotides align to TRBD1. V was clipped by 9 bases and J by 4 bases; unmatched bases: 3. Per germline, CDR1 KGHDR and CDR2 SFDVKD. The CDR3 is 12 residues long. The CDR3, as DNA: TGTGCCACCGCCGACAGGGGCTATGGCTACACCTTC. Translating gives CATADRGYGYTF.

The chain has TRBV19 and TRBJ2-1; 11 bases are a match to TRBD2. CDR3 size: 15 residues. V shed 1 base and J 8 bases; nucleotides not matched to a gene: 4. CDR1 LNHDA and CDR2 SQIVND come from the germline V gene (reference sequence). CDR3 nucleotide sequence: TGTGCCAGTAGTATAGTGCTAGCGGGGGGAGATGAGCAGTTCTTC. As protein: CASSIVLAGGDEQFF.

This clone was counted a single time. The rearrangement joins TRBV20-1 to TRBJ1-1; possibly TRBD1 for D (5 bases). The germline V gene encodes CDR1 DFQATT and CDR2 SNEGSKA (reference sequence). CDR3 length: 11 residues. Trimming shortened V by 6 bases and J by 2 bases, and 7 bases separated the two germline ends. CDR3 residues: CSADSNTEAFF. DNA of the CDR3: TGCAGTGCCGACAGTAACACTGAAGCTTTCTTT.

The chain links TRBV5-1 to TRBJ1-4; D is perhaps TRBD1 (6 bases). Germline V gives CDR1 SGHRS, CDR2 YFSETQ. This CDR3 has 14 amino acids. V lost 2 bases and J 10 bases, leaving 15 bases between the germline ends. The CDR3 DNA follows: TGCGCCAGCAGCTTCGTACAGGGACGGGGAAAACTGTTTTTT. The encoded protein is CASSFVQGRGKLFF.

The genes are TRBV27 and TRBJ1-5; D is undetermined. Trimming shortened V by 8 bases and J by 2 bases, and 13 bases separated the two germline ends. The CDR3 has 14 amino acids. Germline values: CDR1 MNHEY, CDR2 SMNVEV (reference sequence). CDR3 DNA: TGTGCCAGCGCCGTTTACGGGGGCAATCAGCCCCAGCATTTT. It encodes CASAVYGGNQPQHF.

The chain couples TRBV30 to TRBJ1-5, with 7 bases aligning to TRBD1. In germline, CDR1 is GTSNPN, CDR2 SVGIG (reference sequence). J gave up 3 bases and V 3 bases, and 2 bases lay outside the gene matches. This CDR3 comprises 13 residues. CDR3 DNA sequence: TGTGCCTGGAGGACAGGGTACAATCAGCCCCAGCATTTT. It yields the protein CAWRTGYNQPQHF.

The rearrangement links TRBV7-6 to TRBJ2-1; TRBD2 matches 12 bases. The V gene's germline CDR1 is SGHVS and CDR2 FNYEAQ. Trimming took 1 base from V and 9 from J; bases not matched to a gene: 13. The CDR3 totals 18 residues. CDR3 in DNA: TGTGCCAGCAGCTTAGTGCCACTAGCGGGAGGTAATGCGGCTGAGCAGTTCTTC. Its translation is CASSLVPLAGGNAAEQFF.

CDR3: CASRATGGTEAFF. The CDR3 DNA reads as TGTGCCAGCAGAGCCACAGGTGGCACTGAAGCTTTCTTT. The rearrangement links TRBV6-5 to TRBJ1-1; D might be TRBD1 (5 bases). This CDR3 is 13 amino acids long. In germline, CDR1 is MNHEY, CDR2 SVGAGI. The V end was cut by 6 bases, the J end by 4 bases, with 12 bases between.

V and J are TRBV27 and TRBJ1-4, with D tentatively TRBD1 (6 bases). CDR1 MNHEY and CDR2 SMNVEV come from the germline V gene (reference sequence). The CDR3 runs to 13 residues. V lost 8 bases and J 6 bases, leaving 13 bases between the germline ends. The CDR3, as DNA: TGTGCCAGCCGCGGGGGGGGCTATGAAAAACTGTTTTTT. It specifies CASRGGGYEKLFF.

In this sample, this clone turned up a few times. The chain is built from TRBV27 and TRBJ1-1; maybe TRBD1 (5 bases). This CDR3 contains 15 residues. Germline values: CDR1 MNHEY, CDR2 SMNVEV (reference sequence). Trimming removed 0 bases at V and 2 bases at J, with 10 bases between. CDR3 amino acids: CASSLSTQGNTEAFF. For the CDR3, the DNA is TGTGCCAGCAGTTTATCGACCCAGGGTAACACTGAAGCTTTCTTT.

The chain recombines TRBV5-1 with TRBJ1-2, with 7 bases fitting TRBD1. Germline V gene sequence: CDR1 SGHRS, CDR2 YFSETQ. The CDR3 runs to 14 residues. V gave up 3 bases and J gave up 3 bases; unmatched junction bases: 5. DNA of the CDR3: TGCGCCAGCAGCTCGACAGGGAACGACTATGGCTACACCTTC. This codes for CASSSTGNDYGYTF.

The gene calls are TRBV5-4 and TRBJ1-1; D gene unclear. The germline CDR1 and CDR2 sequences are SGHNT and YYREEE (reference sequence). The CDR3 totals 15 residues. V dropped 2 bases and J dropped 1 base, with 12 bases sitting between them. CDR3 residues: CASSLSSQKNTEAFF. In nucleotides, the CDR3 is TGTGCCAGCAGCTTATCATCACAGAAGAACACTGAAGCTTTCTTT.

This chain links TRBV29-1 with TRBJ1-1, with TRBD1 matching over 9 bases. The germline CDR1 and CDR2 sequences are SQVTM and ANQGSEA. The CDR3 extends over 15 amino acids. V shed 7 bases, J shed 0 bases, and the junction held 9 bases outside the gene matches. CDR3 protein: CSAPPGQGMNTEAFF. The CDR3, as DNA: TGCAGCGCACCTCCGGGACAGGGAATGAACACTGAAGCTTTCTTT.

The CDR3 DNA is TGTGCCAGCAGGACTACCGGGACAGAAATTGGAGGCTACACCTTC. Amino acids: CASRTTGTEIGGYTF. This sequence joins TRBV27 and TRBJ1-2, with 7 bases fitting TRBD1. This CDR3 contains 15 residues. CDR1 is MNHEY and CDR2 is SMNVEV in the germline V gene (reference sequence). J gave up 8 bases and V 6 bases, and 15 bases lay outside the gene matches.